This TCR beta chain was recorded in a study of cytomegalovirus exposure and HLA in healthy donors. The CDR3 covers 15 residues. V was cut by 1 base and J by 5 bases, with 15 bases left in between. The germline V gene has CDR1 LNHDA and CDR2 SQIVND (reference sequence). With regard to this clone: The antigen is not known.

PCR amplification relied on 60 Vbeta primers (plus 13 Jbeta primers). Libraries were prepared by immunoSEQ multiplex PCR; TCRdb keeps only in-frame clonotypes and omits some of them. Here the sample table reports some 160,000 clones. Study-level findings and limits: Association of a missense DCLRE1C variant with TCR beta V- and J-gene trimming was reported in a later analysis.

The sequencing sample was made of PBMCs. The rearrangement links TRBV19 to TRBJ2-7; D uncertain. The sequence derives from a man aged 25 to 40 in good health and CMV-seronegative. This CDR3 is CASSIGWQRDHEQYF. The CDR3 coding sequence is TGTGCCAGTAGTATAGGATGGCAGCGCGACCACGAGCAGTACTTC.